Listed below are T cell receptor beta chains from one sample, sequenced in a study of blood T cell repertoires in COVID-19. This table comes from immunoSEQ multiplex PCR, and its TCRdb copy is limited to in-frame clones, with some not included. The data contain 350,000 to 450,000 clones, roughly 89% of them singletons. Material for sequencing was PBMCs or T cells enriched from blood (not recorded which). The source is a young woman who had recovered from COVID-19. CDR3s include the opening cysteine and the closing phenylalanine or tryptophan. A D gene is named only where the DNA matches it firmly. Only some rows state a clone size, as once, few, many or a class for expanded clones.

CDR3nt: TGTGCCAGCAGCTTAACGTCTAGCGGAGCCTACGAGCAGTACTTC
CDR3aa: CASSLTSSGAYEQYF
j_gene: TRBJ2-7
abundance: NA
d_gene: TRBD2
v_gene: TRBV7-2

CDR3nt: TGTGCCAGTAGTAAGATTACAGCCCTAGCCAAAAACATTCAGTACTTC
CDR3aa: CASSKITALAKNIQYF
j_gene: TRBJ2-4
abundance: NA
d_gene: NA
v_gene: TRBV19

CDR3nt: TGCGCCAGCAGTGAATTACGGAGTCGAACAGATACGCAGTATTTT
CDR3aa: CASSELRSRTDTQYF
j_gene: TRBJ2-3
abundance: NA
d_gene: NA
v_gene: TRBV10-2

CDR3nt: TGTGCCACCAGCAGAGGTGGGGGGACAGGGAGGCCACCCCTCCACTTT
CDR3aa: CATSRGGGTGRPPLHF
j_gene: TRBJ1-6
abundance: NA
d_gene: TRBD1
v_gene: TRBV15

CDR3nt: TGTGCCAGCAGAACGTCTGGGCGGAACACTGAAGCTTTCTTT
CDR3aa: CASRTSGRNTEAFF
j_gene: TRBJ1-1
abundance: NA
d_gene: NA
v_gene: TRBV28

CDR3nt: TGTGCCAGCAGCTTAGATTTTTCGGGACATGGTCCCACAGATACGCAGTATTTT
CDR3aa: CASSLDFSGHGPTDTQYF
j_gene: TRBJ2-3
abundance: NA
d_gene: NA
v_gene: TRBV11-3

CDR3nt: TGTGCCAGCAGCTTATCTAGCGGGAGAAGGGATGAGCAGTTCTTC
CDR3aa: CASSLSSGRRDEQFF
j_gene: TRBJ2-1
abundance: NA
d_gene: TRBD2
v_gene: TRBV9

CDR3nt: TGTGCCAGCAGCCGACAGGGAACCTACGAGCAGTACTTC
CDR3aa: CASSRQGTYEQYF
j_gene: TRBJ2-7
abundance: NA
d_gene: TRBD1
v_gene: TRBV7-9

CDR3nt: TGTGCCAGCAGCCAAAGGGCTGGAGGCACCGGGGAGCTGTTTTTT
CDR3aa: CASSQRAGGTGELFF
j_gene: TRBJ2-2
abundance: NA
d_gene: NA
v_gene: TRBV3-1/TRBV3-2

CDR3nt: TGTGCCAGCAGCTTCCGTATCTATGGCTACACCTTC
CDR3aa: CASSFRIYGYTF
j_gene: TRBJ1-2
abundance: NA
d_gene: NA
v_gene: TRBV28

CDR3nt: TGTGCCAGCAGTCCCAGCCCAGGGGGGTTCGGTGGCACCGGGGAGCTGTTTTTT
CDR3aa: CASSPSPGGFGGTGELFF
j_gene: TRBJ2-2
abundance: NA
d_gene: NA
v_gene: TRBV6-6

CDR3nt: TGTGCCAGCAGCCTTGATCTAGCCTCCGCATCGTGGGAGCAGTACTTC
CDR3aa: CASSLDLASASWEQYF
j_gene: TRBJ2-7
abundance: once
d_gene: NA
v_gene: TRBV5-4

CDR3nt: TGTGCCAGCAGCTTGGTGGGGGGAGGCTGGGAGACCCAGTACTTC
CDR3aa: CASSLVGGGWETQYF
j_gene: TRBJ2-5
abundance: NA
d_gene: NA
v_gene: TRBV5-5

CDR3nt: TGTGCCACCAGTGGGATGACAGGGGGTGAAGAGACCCAGTACTTC
CDR3aa: CATSGMTGGEETQYF
j_gene: TRBJ2-5
abundance: NA
d_gene: TRBD1
v_gene: TRBV24-1

CDR3nt: TGTGCCACCAGTGATCTAAAAACAGATACGCAGTATTTT
CDR3aa: CATSDLKTDTQYF
j_gene: TRBJ2-3
abundance: NA
d_gene: NA
v_gene: TRBV24-1

CDR3nt: TGTGCCAGCAGCTTGGTGACAGAAAATGAAAAACTGTTTTTT
CDR3aa: CASSLVTENEKLFF
j_gene: TRBJ1-4
abundance: NA
d_gene: NA
v_gene: TRBV7-9

CDR3nt: TGTGCCAGCGGACTAGCGGGGCCCTACGAGCAGTACTTC
CDR3aa: CASGLAGPYEQYF
j_gene: TRBJ2-7
abundance: NA
d_gene: TRBD2
v_gene: TRBV27

CDR3nt: TGTGCCAGCAGCTTAAGGAGGGATGGCTACACCTTC
CDR3aa: CASSLRRDGYTF
j_gene: TRBJ1-2
abundance: NA
d_gene: NA
v_gene: TRBV7-8

CDR3nt: TGTGCCAGCAGTTTGCCAGGGGATCGGGATCAGCCCCAGCATTTT
CDR3aa: CASSLPGDRDQPQHF
j_gene: TRBJ1-5
abundance: NA
d_gene: NA
v_gene: TRBV28

CDR3nt: TGCGCCAGCAGCTTGGGGTTAGGACACTCCAAGATGAACACTGAAGCTTTCTTT
CDR3aa: CASSLGLGHSKMNTEAFF
j_gene: TRBJ1-1
abundance: NA
d_gene: NA
v_gene: TRBV5-1

CDR3nt: TGCGCCAGCAGGAATAGCGGGACGGGGAATGAGCAGTTCTTC
CDR3aa: CASRNSGTGNEQFF
j_gene: TRBJ2-1
abundance: NA
d_gene: TRBD2
v_gene: TRBV5-1

CDR3nt: TGTGCCAGCAGTGCCCTGACAGGGATGAACACTGAAGCTTTCTTT
CDR3aa: CASSALTGMNTEAFF
j_gene: TRBJ1-1
abundance: NA
d_gene: TRBD1
v_gene: TRBV25-1

CDR3nt: TGTGCCAGCAGTGGCGCTAGAGCGCCTGGCACAGATACGCAGTATTTT
CDR3aa: CASSGARAPGTDTQYF
j_gene: TRBJ2-3
abundance: NA
d_gene: NA
v_gene: TRBV25-1

CDR3nt: TGTGCCTGGACCTCGGGGGGCTCCTACAATGAGCAGTTCTTC
CDR3aa: CAWTSGGSYNEQFF
j_gene: TRBJ2-1
abundance: NA
d_gene: TRBD2
v_gene: TRBV30

CDR3nt: TGTGCCAGCAGCCGAGACCCCGGGGGGGCCGGGGAGCTGTTTTTT
CDR3aa: CASSRDPGGAGELFF
j_gene: TRBJ2-2
abundance: NA
d_gene: TRBD2
v_gene: TRBV7-3

CDR3nt: TGTGCCAGCAGCTTAAATCCGGGGTGGGGTACAGATACGCAGTATTTT
CDR3aa: CASSLNPGWGTDTQYF
j_gene: TRBJ2-3
abundance: NA
d_gene: NA
v_gene: TRBV7-3

CDR3nt: TGTGCCAGCTTTTACGGCTACGAGCAGTACTTC
CDR3aa: CASFYGYEQYF
j_gene: TRBJ2-7
abundance: NA
d_gene: NA
v_gene: TRBV2

CDR3nt: TGTGCCAGCAGTCTGAGGTCGGCCTACGAGCAGTACTTC
CDR3aa: CASSLRSAYEQYF
j_gene: TRBJ2-7
abundance: NA
d_gene: NA
v_gene: TRBV12-3/TRBV12-4

CDR3nt: TGTGCCAGCAGTTACTCGAGACTCCCCCAAGAGACCCAGTACTTC
CDR3aa: CASSYSRLPQETQYF
j_gene: TRBJ2-5
abundance: NA
d_gene: NA
v_gene: TRBV6-5

CDR3nt: TGTGCCAGTAGTATGACAGGGAACTATGGCTACACCTTC
CDR3aa: CASSMTGNYGYTF
j_gene: TRBJ1-2
abundance: NA
d_gene: TRBD1
v_gene: TRBV19

CDR3nt: TGTGCCAGCAGCCATGATAGGGGGCCGAACACTGAAGCTTTCTTT
CDR3aa: CASSHDRGPNTEAFF
j_gene: TRBJ1-1
abundance: NA
d_gene: TRBD1
v_gene: TRBV11-2

CDR3nt: TGTGCCACCAGCACAGCTAGCACAGATACGCAGTATTTT
CDR3aa: CATSTASTDTQYF
j_gene: TRBJ2-3
abundance: NA
d_gene: NA
v_gene: TRBV24-1

CDR3nt: TGTGCCAGCAGCCAAAGACTGCCCTACAATGAGCAGTTCTTC
CDR3aa: CASSQRLPYNEQFF
j_gene: TRBJ2-1
abundance: NA
d_gene: NA
v_gene: TRBV3-1/TRBV3-2

CDR3nt: TGTGCCAGCAGCCAATTCCGGGACAGGGCGGACACCATATATTTT
CDR3aa: CASSQFRDRADTIYF
j_gene: TRBJ1-3
abundance: NA
d_gene: TRBD1
v_gene: TRBV3-1/TRBV3-2

CDR3nt: TGCAGTGCTAGTACCGTCGCGGGGTCCACTGAAGCTTTCTTT
CDR3aa: CSASTVAGSTEAFF
j_gene: TRBJ1-1
abundance: NA
d_gene: NA
v_gene: TRBV20-1

CDR3nt: TGTGCCAGCACGGGTGGGGGCTCTGACGAGCAGTACTTC
CDR3aa: CASTGGGSDEQYF
j_gene: TRBJ2-7
abundance: NA
d_gene: NA
v_gene: TRBV28

CDR3nt: TGTGCCAGCTCACCTGGCAGGGGGTTTGGAAACACCATATATTTT
CDR3aa: CASSPGRGFGNTIYF
j_gene: TRBJ1-3
abundance: few
d_gene: TRBD1
v_gene: TRBV18

CDR3nt: TGTGCCAGCTCTCCGCAAGGGGGCCAATTCGGCTACACCTTC
CDR3aa: CASSPQGGQFGYTF
j_gene: TRBJ1-2
abundance: few
d_gene: TRBD1
v_gene: TRBV18

CDR3nt: TGTGCCAGCAGGGCGACAGGGTCTGGGGCCAACGTCCTGACTTTC
CDR3aa: CASRATGSGANVLTF
j_gene: TRBJ2-6
abundance: NA
d_gene: TRBD1
v_gene: TRBV6-5

CDR3nt: TGTGCCAGCAGCAACGGGGGGTTTGGCGGAAACACCATATATTTT
CDR3aa: CASSNGGFGGNTIYF
j_gene: TRBJ1-3
abundance: NA
d_gene: NA
v_gene: TRBV6-2/TRBV6-3

CDR3nt: TGTGCCAGCTCCCCCGGAGGGTCGGCTGAAGCTTTCTTT
CDR3aa: CASSPGGSAEAFF
j_gene: TRBJ1-1
abundance: once
d_gene: NA
v_gene: TRBV18

CDR3nt: TGTGCCAGTAGTATCGGAGTAGGGCTAGCGGGGGACGAGCAGTACTTC
CDR3aa: CASSIGVGLAGDEQYF
j_gene: TRBJ2-7
abundance: NA
d_gene: TRBD2
v_gene: TRBV19

CDR3nt: TGTGCCAGCAGCGTAGGTGTCAGGGGGGACAATGAGCAGTTCTTC
CDR3aa: CASSVGVRGDNEQFF
j_gene: TRBJ2-1
abundance: NA
d_gene: NA
v_gene: TRBV9

CDR3nt: TGTGCCAGTAGTTACGGGGTCTCCTACGAGCAGTACTTC
CDR3aa: CASSYGVSYEQYF
j_gene: TRBJ2-7
abundance: NA
d_gene: NA
v_gene: TRBV19